This T cell receptor beta chain was sequenced during a study of T cell responses to AZD1222 COVID-19 vaccine. About the research overall: Second-dose groups at about 4 or about 12 weeks were pooled. Study results and limitations: Reports indicate that nearly half of spike-specific TCRs are directed at unmutated variant regions. Most donors were white British and more were female, and clonal diversity was possibly underestimated.

The ends lost 1 base at V and 5 bases at J; junction bases unmatched: 6. Germline CDR1 is SGHVS and CDR2 is FNYEAQ. CDR3 length: 16 amino acids. Notes on this clone: The antigen is undetermined.

The assay was immunoSEQ multiplex PCR, and TCRdb's table has in-frame clones only and misses some. The sample holds approximately 140,000 clones, just over 90% seen once. The chain uses TRBV7-6 and TRBJ2-1, with 9 positions matching TRBD1. The clonotype was recovered from an adult in good health. The starting material was peripheral blood, obtained on day 0 of AZD1222 vaccination. In DNA, the CDR3 is TGTGCCAGCAGCTTAGACAGGGGGCGTGCAGACAATGAGCAGTTCTTC. Translation: CASSLDRGRADNEQFF.